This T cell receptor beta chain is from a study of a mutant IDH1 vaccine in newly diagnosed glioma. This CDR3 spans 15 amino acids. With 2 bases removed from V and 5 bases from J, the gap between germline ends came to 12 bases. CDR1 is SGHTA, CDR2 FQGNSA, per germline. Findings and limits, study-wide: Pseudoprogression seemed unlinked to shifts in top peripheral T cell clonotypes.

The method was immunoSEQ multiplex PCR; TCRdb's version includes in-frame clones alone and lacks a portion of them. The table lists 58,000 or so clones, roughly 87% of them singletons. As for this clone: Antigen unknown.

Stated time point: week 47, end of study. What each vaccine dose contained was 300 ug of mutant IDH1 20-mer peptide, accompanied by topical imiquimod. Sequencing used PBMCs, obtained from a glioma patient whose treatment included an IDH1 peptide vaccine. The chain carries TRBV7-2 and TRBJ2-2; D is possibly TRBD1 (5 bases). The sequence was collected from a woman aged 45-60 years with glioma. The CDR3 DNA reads TGTGCCAGCAGCTTATCCCCCGCAGGGACCGGGGAGCTGTTTTTT. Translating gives CASSLSPAGTGELFF.